The clone carrying this T cell receptor beta chain was seen a few times. Its cognate antigen is unknown. The entry originates in a study of post-analysis software for immune sequencing data. V was trimmed by 5 bases and J by 6 bases, leaving 21 bases between them. The CDR3 is 16 residues long. Libraries were made from TCR beta cDNA, and they carried unique molecular identifiers. One entry per CDR3 protein results from TCRdb running MiXCR on the PCR reads. The data hold fewer than 900,000 distinct CDR3 sequences, with about 43% observed a single time. Notes on the study in general: Four to six TRBV segments were more frequent in patients than controls; TRBV5-6, TRBV5-1 and TRBV20-1 belonged to this group. Relative to controls, patients with multiple sclerosis showed significantly lower normalized Chao1 diversity.

The sequence came from a girl aged 10-17 years with multiple sclerosis. The chain carries TRBV12-3 or TRBV12-4 and TRBJ2-3; possibly TRBD1 for D (5 bases). The sequencing input was blood. This CDR3 reads CASSPQGLAVGDTQYF. Here the CDR3 DNA reads TGTGCCAGCAGTCCGCAGGGATTAGCCGTTGGGGATACGCAGTATTTT.